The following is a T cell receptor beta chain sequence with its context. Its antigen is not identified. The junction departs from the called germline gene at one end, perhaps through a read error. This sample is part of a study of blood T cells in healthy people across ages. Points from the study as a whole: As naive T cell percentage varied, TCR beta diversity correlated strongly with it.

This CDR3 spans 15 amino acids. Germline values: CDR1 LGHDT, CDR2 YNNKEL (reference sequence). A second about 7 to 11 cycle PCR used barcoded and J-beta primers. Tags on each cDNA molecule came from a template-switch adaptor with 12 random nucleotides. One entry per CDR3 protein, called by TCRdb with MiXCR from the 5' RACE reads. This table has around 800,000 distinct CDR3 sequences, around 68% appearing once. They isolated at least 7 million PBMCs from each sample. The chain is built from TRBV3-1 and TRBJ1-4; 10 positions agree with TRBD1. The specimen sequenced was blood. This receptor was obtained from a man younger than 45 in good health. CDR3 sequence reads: CASSHPGQGNEKLFF. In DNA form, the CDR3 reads TGTGCCAGTAGCCATCCGGGACAGGGGAATGAAAAACTGTTTTTT. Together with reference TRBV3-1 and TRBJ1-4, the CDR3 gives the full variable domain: DTAVSQTPKYLVTQMGNDKSIKCEQNLGHDTMYWYKQDSKKFLKIMFSYNNKELIINETVPNRFSPKSPDKAHLNLHINSLELGDSAVYFCASSHPGQGNEKLFFGSGTQLSVL.